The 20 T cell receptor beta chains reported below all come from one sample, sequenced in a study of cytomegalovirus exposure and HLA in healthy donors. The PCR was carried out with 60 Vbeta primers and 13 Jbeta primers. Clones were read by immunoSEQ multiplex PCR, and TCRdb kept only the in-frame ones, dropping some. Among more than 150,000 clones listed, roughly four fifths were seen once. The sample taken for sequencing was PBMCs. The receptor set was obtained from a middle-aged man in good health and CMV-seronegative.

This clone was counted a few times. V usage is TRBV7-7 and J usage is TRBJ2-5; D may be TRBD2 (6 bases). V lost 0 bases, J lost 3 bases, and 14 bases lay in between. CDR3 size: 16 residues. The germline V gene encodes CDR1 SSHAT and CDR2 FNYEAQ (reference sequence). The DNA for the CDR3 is TGTGCCAGCAGCTTAGCTCTAGGAGGGGCCGAAGAGACCCAGTACTTC. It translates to CASSLALGGAEETQYF. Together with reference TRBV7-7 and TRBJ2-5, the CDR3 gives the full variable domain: GAGVSQSPRYKVTKRGQDVTLRCDPISSHATLYWYQQALGQGPEFLTYFNYEAQPDKSGLPSDRFSAERPEGSISTLTIQRTEQRDSAMYRCASSLALGGAEETQYFGPGTRLLVL.

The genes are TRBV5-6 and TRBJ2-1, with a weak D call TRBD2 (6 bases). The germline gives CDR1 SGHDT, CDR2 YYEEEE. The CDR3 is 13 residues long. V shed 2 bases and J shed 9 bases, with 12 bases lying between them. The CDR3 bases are TGTGCCAGCAGCTTCAGGACGGGACTTGAGCAGTTCTTC. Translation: CASSFRTGLEQFF.

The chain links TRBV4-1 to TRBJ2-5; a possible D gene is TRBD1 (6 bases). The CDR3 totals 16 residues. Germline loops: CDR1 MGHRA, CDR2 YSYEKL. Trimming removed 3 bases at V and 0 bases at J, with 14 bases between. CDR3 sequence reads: CASSQEPGHDQETQYF. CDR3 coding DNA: TGCGCCAGCAGCCAGGAACCGGGACACGACCAAGAGACCCAGTACTTC.

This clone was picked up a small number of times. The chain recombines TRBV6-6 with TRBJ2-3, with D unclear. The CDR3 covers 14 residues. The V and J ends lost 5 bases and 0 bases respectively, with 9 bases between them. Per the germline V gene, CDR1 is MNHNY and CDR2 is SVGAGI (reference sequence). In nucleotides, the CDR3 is TGTGCCAGCAGTCCCTCCTCTAGCACAGATACGCAGTATTTT. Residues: CASSPSSSTDTQYF.

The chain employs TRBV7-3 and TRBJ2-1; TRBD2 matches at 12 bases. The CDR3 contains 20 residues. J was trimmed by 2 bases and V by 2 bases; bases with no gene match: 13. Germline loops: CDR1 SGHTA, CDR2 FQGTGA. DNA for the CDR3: TGTGCCAGCAGCTTACCCCCTAGCGGGAGGGAAAATGGCCCCTACAATGAGCAGTTCTTC. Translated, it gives CASSLPPSGRENGPYNEQFF.

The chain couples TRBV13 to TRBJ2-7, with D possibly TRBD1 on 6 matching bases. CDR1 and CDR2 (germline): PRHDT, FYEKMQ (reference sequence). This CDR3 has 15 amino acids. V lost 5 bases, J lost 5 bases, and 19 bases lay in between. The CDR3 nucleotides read TGTGCCAGCAGCCGGAAGACAGGTAGGGGAGACGAGCAGTACTTC. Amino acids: CASSRKTGRGDEQYF. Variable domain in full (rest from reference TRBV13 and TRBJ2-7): AAGVIQSPRHLIKEKRETATLKCYPIPRHDTVYWYQQGPGQDPQFLISFYEKMQSDKGSIPDRFSAQQFSDYHSELNMSSLELGDSALYFCASSRKTGRGDEQYFGPGTRLTVT.

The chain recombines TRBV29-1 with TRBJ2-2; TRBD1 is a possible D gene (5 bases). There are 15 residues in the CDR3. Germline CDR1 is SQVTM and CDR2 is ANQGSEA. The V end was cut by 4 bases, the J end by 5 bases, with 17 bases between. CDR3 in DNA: TGCAGCGTTGCTAGGGGCAGCTTGAGGACCGGGGAGCTGTTTTTT. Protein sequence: CSVARGSLRTGELFF.

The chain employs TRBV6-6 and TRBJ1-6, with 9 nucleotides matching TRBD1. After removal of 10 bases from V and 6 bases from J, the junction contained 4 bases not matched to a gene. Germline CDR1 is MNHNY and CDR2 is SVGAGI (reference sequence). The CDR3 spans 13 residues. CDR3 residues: CAIPGQGNSPLHF. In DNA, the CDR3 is TGTGCCATCCCGGGACAGGGTAATTCACCCCTCCACTTT.

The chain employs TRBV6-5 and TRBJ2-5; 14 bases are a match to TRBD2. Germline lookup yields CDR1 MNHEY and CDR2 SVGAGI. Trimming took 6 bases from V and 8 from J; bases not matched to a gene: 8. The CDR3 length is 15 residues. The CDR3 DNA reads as TGTGCCAGCAGCCCCGGGACTAGCGGGAGTTTCACCCAGTACTTC. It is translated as CASSPGTSGSFTQYF.

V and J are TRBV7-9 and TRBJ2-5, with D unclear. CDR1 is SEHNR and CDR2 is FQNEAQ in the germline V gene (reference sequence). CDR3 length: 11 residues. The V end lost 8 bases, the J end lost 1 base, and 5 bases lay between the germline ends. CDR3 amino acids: CASQAQETQYF. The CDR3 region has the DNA TGTGCCAGCCAGGCCCAAGAGACCCAGTACTTC.

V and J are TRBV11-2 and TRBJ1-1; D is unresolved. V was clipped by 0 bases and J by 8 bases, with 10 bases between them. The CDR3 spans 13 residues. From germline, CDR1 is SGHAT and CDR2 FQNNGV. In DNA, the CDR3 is TGTGCCAGCAGCTTAGAGTGGAGCGGAGAAGCTTTCTTT. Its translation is CASSLEWSGEAFF.

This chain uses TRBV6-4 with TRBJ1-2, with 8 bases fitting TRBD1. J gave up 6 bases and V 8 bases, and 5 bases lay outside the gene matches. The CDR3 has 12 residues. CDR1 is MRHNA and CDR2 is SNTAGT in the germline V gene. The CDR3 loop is CASPNRGNGYTF. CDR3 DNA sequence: TGTGCCAGCCCCAACAGGGGGAATGGCTACACCTTC.

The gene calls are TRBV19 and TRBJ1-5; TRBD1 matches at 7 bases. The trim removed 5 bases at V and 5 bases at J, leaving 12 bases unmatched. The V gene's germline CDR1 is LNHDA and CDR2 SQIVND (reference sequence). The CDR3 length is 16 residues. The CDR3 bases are TGTGCCAGTAGTCCTACCTTCACAGGGGATTATCAGCCCCAGCATTTT. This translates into CASSPTFTGDYQPQHF.

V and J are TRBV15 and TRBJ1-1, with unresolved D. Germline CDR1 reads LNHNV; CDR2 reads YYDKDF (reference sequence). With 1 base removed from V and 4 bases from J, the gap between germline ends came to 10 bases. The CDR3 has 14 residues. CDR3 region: CATSRGNSPTEAFF. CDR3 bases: TGTGCCACCAGCAGAGGGAACAGCCCCACTGAAGCTTTCTTT. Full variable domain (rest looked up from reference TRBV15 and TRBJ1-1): DAMVIQNPRYQVTQFGKPVTLSCSQTLNHNVMYWYQQKSSQAPKLLFHYYDKDFNNEADTPDNFQSRRPNTSFCFLDIRSPGLGDTAMYLCATSRGNSPTEAFFGQGTRLTVV.

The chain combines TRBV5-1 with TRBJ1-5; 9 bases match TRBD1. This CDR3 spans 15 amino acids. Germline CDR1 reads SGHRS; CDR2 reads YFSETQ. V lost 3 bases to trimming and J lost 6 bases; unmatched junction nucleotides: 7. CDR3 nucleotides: TGCGCCAGCAGCTCCGGGACAGGGAAGAGTCAGCCCCAGCATTTT. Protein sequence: CASSSGTGKSQPQHF.

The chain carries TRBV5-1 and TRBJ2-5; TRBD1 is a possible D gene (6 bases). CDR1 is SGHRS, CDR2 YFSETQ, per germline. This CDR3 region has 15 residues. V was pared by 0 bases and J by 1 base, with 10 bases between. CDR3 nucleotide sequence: TGCGCCAGCAGCTTGGAGGGACACTCCCAAGAGACCCAGTACTTC. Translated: CASSLEGHSQETQYF.

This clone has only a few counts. The CDR3 sequence: CASSPLRGATEAFF. CDR3 DNA: TGTGCCAGCAGCCCCCTACGGGGGGCGACTGAAGCTTTCTTT. The chain uses TRBV7-8 and TRBJ1-1; tentative D call: TRBD1 (6 bases). CDR1 and CDR2 from the germline V gene are SGHVS and FQNEAQ. The V gene lost 5 bases and the J gene lost 5 bases, with 15 bases spanning the gap. The CDR3 totals 14 residues.

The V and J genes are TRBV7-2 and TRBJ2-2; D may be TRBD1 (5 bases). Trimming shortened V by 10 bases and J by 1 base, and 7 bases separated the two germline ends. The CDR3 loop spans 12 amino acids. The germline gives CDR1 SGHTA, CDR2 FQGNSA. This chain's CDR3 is CATGLNTGELFF. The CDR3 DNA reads TGTGCCACAGGGTTGAACACCGGGGAGCTGTTTTTT.

The CDR3 DNA sequence: TGTGCCAGCAGTGATCAGGAAACTAACTATGGCTACACCTTC. It yields the protein CASSDQETNYGYTF. The rearrangement joins TRBV2 to TRBJ1-2; no reliable D call. Trimming took 3 bases from V and 0 from J, leaving 8 bases between them. This CDR3 is built from 14 residues. Looked up from germline, CDR1 is SNHLY and CDR2 is FYNNEI.

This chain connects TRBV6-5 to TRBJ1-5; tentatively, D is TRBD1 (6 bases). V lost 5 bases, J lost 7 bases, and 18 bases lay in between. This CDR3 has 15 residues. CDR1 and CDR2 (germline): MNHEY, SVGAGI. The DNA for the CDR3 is TGTGCCAGCAGTACCATGGGGGGGGCTGGACAGCCCCAGCATTTT. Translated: CASSTMGGAGQPQHF.